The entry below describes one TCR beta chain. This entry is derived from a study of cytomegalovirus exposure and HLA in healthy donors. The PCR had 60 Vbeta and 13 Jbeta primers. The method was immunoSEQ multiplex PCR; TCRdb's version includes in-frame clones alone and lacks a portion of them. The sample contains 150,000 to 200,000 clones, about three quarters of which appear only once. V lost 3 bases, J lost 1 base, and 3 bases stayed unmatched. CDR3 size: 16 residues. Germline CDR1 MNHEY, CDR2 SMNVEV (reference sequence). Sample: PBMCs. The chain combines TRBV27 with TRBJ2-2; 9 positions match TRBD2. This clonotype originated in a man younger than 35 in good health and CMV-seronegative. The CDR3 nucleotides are TGTGCCAGCAGTTTTCGGCGGGGGGGGAACACCGGGGAGCTGTTTTTT. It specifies CASSFRRGGNTGELFF.